This entry concerns a single T cell receptor (beta chain). Its antigen remains unknown. This sample is drawn from a study of cytomegalovirus exposure and HLA in healthy donors. Study overall: Early on, a data release was issued that held tens of millions of unique TCRs from HLA-typed donors.

The CDR3 is 19 amino acids. Germline lookup yields CDR1 SEHNR and CDR2 FQNEAQ (reference sequence). The V gene end was trimmed by 10 bases and the J gene end by 4 bases; junction bases not matched to a gene: 25. Findings and limits, study-wide: Most of the TCR beta V segments (in an earlier analysis) were productive either about 90% or about 30% of the time. The availability of immune exposure information extended only to CMV serostatus.

Both 60 Vbeta primers and 13 Jbeta primers went into the PCR. Produced via immunoSEQ multiplex PCR; TCRdb's table is partial and in-frame only. The sample includes more than 95,000 clones, about 70% of them seen just once. The sequenced sample was PBMCs. The chain recombines TRBV7-9 with TRBJ2-3, with 8 bases fitting TRBD2. This TCR came from a man aged 25-45 years in good health and CMV-seronegative. CDR3 in amino acids: CATTSSNGGAGELSDTQYF. As DNA, the CDR3 is TGTGCCACCACCTCTAGTAACGGGGGGGCAGGGGAGTTGTCAGATACGCAGTATTTT.